This paragraph covers one T cell receptor (beta chain) sequence. Its recognized antigen is unknown. Base qualities are not recorded, but no much larger clone differs from it by a single base. CD8 naive samples were obtained by positive selection for CCR7 among CD45RO-negative cells, yielding a CD45RA+CCR7+ population from which TemRA cells were excluded. The donors were healthy, HIV-negative adults with no recently reported acute infections or vaccinations. Every donor was a Caucasian adult living in Nashville, Tennessee, USA. After blood collection by leukapheresis, PBMCs were isolated using Ficoll-Histopaque density gradient centrifugation and then cryopreserved in the vapor phase of liquid nitrogen. Analytical flow cytometry was used to check the purity and quantity of every magnetically sorted T cell population. Genomic DNA was isolated from each sorted fraction and quantified by UV absorbance on a Nanodrop 2000c.

The data stem from a study of shared clonotypes between healthy human individuals (dated by TCRdb to the early 2020s). In the study overall: Three men and two women, aged 18 to 49 years, made up the cohort. Each donor's leukapheresis produced roughly between roughly 0.85 and 9.5 billion PBMCs. For each donor, three plates each were used for CD4 naive and CD4 memory, two plates were used for CD8 naive, and one plate was used for CD8 memory. To estimate repertoire size and how much clonotype sharing occurs between individuals, the study deeply sequenced the blood TCR repertoires of five healthy adults. Libraries were prepared and TCR repertoires were sequenced by different laboratories using diverse techniques, in order to increase sequencing depth and limit assay-specific biases. Study-level results and caveats: Even with the large sequencing depth, rarefaction of the sorted-subset datasets indicated that sequencing was incomplete. Around 5.4% of naive CD4, 3.5% of naive CD8, approximately 2.2% of memory CD4, and about 0.4% of memory CD8 clonotypes were shared across a few donors. Naive subsets generally had larger estimated clonotype richness than memory subsets did. Sampling was restricted to blood, and TCR repertoires in tissue are likely to differ from TCR repertoires in blood. Clonotypes shared by all four sorted-subset donors showed higher generation probabilities than non-shared clonotypes. Pairwise subsampling indicated that sequencing depth was expected to affect the degree of clonotype sharing among donors. Because the study included only a small number of donors, the genetic and exposure-history diversity represented was limited.

Using the deep immunoSEQ assay, multiplex PCR amplified TCR CDR3 regions from genomic DNA. Extracted genomic DNA from each cell subset was spread evenly across all wells of several immunoSEQ 96-well plates, with each plate serving as a replicate. Each replicate PCR for sorted subsets received approximately 200 ng genomic DNA, equal to about 29,000 T cell genomes. The purified libraries were quantified using a Qubit 3.0 fluorometer, sized with a Bioanalyzer 2100, and then quantified again using the KAPA Library Quantification kit. Every immunoSEQ 96-well plate was sequenced on a dedicated single-read 150-cycle Illumina NextSeq 550 flow cell. The paper's processing steps were these. Because only junctional sequences without quality scores were contained in the immunoSEQ output, filtering matching that applied to full-length reads could not be performed. Sequences were annotated with PyIR, a Python wrapper for IgBLAST v1.9, using IMGT germline references to assign V/J genes and CDR3. Reads were removed for weak V/J assignments (E-value above 1e-6), missing CDR3, stop codons, out-of-frame junctions, or ambiguous translated residues. A V3J clonotype was defined by an identical inferred V gene, J gene, and CDR3 amino acid sequence. Percentage overlap between repertoires was calculated by dividing the number of shared unique clonotypes by the size of the smaller repertoire. Repertoire richness was assessed with RTK rarefaction, the Chao1 estimator, and Recon v2.1 estimates of unobserved clonotypes. Generation probabilities for all TCRbeta clonotypes obtained by the gDNA method from four donors were computed using OLGA. The clones in this table, taken by TCRdb from immuneACCESS, are in-frame only. Not every clone is retained; where verified, under half of the shortfall comes from an unresolved V gene, and the cause of the rest is unknown. The DNA was the basis for D and trimming; V, J and clone size are from that table. For this sample there are about 2.1 million clones; just over 90% appear just once. Together, the top ten hold roughly 1.7% of the sample.

Trimming at the junction amounts to 1 base on V and 2 bases on J, and the germline ends lie 19 bases apart. CDR1 and CDR2 are drawn from the germline V gene (reference sequence): SEHNR, FQNEAQ. Including the terminal cysteine and phenylalanine, the CDR3 comprises 18 residues. The CDR3 DNA has 54 bases and is translated from base 1. This TCR came from a man between 18 and 29 years old in good health. Some clones in this sample may be carry-over from other donors' samples. The rearrangement joined TRBV7-9 to TRBJ2-3, with the D call perhaps TRBD1 or TRBD2, as 6 bases match in each case. The sequencing sample was made of naive CD8+ T cells from PBMCs. What the cell subset or site label conveys for this sample: CD45RA+CCR7+. CDR3 reads: CASSLEFRGPFNTDTQYF. The DNA is as follows: TGTGCCAGCAGCTTAGAATTTCGGGGGCCCTTTAACACAGATACGCAGTATTTT.